These 3 T cell receptor beta chains came from one sample sequenced in a study of blood T cell repertoires in COVID-19. Some clones are missing from TCRdb's copy, which holds only in-frame ones; the method was immunoSEQ multiplex PCR. The data hold more than 150,000 clones, with roughly four fifths observed a single time. The sample comprised peripheral blood. Receptors were obtained from a human donor in a cohort sampled during active COVID-19.

This clone was observed a handful of times. This chain joins TRBV3-1 (or the pseudogene TRBV3-2) and TRBJ1-6; tentative D call: TRBD1 (5 bases). V lost 7 bases and J 9 bases, leaving 22 bases between the germline ends. The CDR3 contains 16 residues. CDR1 is LGHDT and CDR2 is YNNKEL in the germline V gene (reference sequence). CDR3 region: CASTLRAGDSGSPLHF. CDR3 bases: TGTGCCAGCACCCTAAGGGCGGGGGATTCGGGTTCACCCCTCCACTTT.

The rearrangement joins TRBV24-1 to TRBJ2-7; TRBD2 aligns across 13 bases. The CDR3 covers 15 residues. The germline gives CDR1 KGHDR, CDR2 SFDVKD. V was clipped by 4 bases and J by 5 bases; unmatched bases: 4. CDR3 residues: CATSEWGLAGNEQYF. The CDR3 DNA follows: TGTGCCACCAGTGAGTGGGGACTAGCGGGGAACGAGCAGTACTTC.

The chain uses TRBV5-6 and TRBJ2-5; a weak D match, TRBD1 (5 bases). The CDR3 contains 14 residues. V was clipped by 2 bases and J by 5 bases, with 13 bases between them. Germline V CDR1 and CDR2: SGHDT, YYEEEE. The CDR3 DNA reads as TGTGCCAGCAGCTTAATTCGCAGGGCTGAGACCCAGTACTTC. Translating it yields CASSLIRRAETQYF.